This entry describes one TCR beta chain. What it binds is unknown. The data derive from a study of TIL therapy for anti-PD-1-resistant metastatic lung cancer. Study summary: Progressing patients received lymphodepletion, expanded TIL infusion and IL-2. Median tumor mutation burden was roughly 1.5 mutations per megabase.

Study observations and caveats: After infusion, TIL clonotypes partly replaced peripheral T cells and declined over months.

Sequencing used immunoSEQ v3. TCRdb's copy holds only in-frame clones and misses some; the assay was immunoSEQ multiplex PCR. The repertoire holds approximately 22,000 clones, with around 70% as singletons. Trimming shortened V by 1 base and J by 4 bases, and 15 bases separated the two germline ends. The germline gives CDR1 SGHDT, CDR2 YYEEEE. The CDR3 is made up of 15 amino acids. The sample's time point: pre-treatment sample, taken before nivolumab and TIL therapy. The receptor's source is a person between 25 and 80 years old with non-small cell lung cancer. The sample in question was blood, obtained at baseline. V is TRBV5-6 and J is TRBJ2-7, with TRBD1 as a possible D gene (6 bases). CDR3 bases: TGTGCCAGCAGCTTGTCATACAGGGATGGGTACGAGCAGTACTTC. Protein sequence: CASSLSYRDGYEQYF.